The sequence of this T cell receptor (beta chain) was determined in a study of long-term antiretroviral therapy in people with HIV. The immunoSEQ assay was v3.0, run at survey level. TCRdb's copy holds only in-frame clones and misses some; the assay was immunoSEQ multiplex PCR. The table records about 36,000 clones, roughly 82% of them present only once. The CDR3 length is 12 residues. CDR1 is GTSNPN, CDR2 SVGIG, per germline (reference sequence). The V and J ends lost 2 bases and 5 bases, in that order; junction bases with no gene match: 3. The clonotype was recovered from a young man with HIV. The V call is TRBV30, the J call TRBJ2-7, with TRBD1 matching 7 bases. Sequenced material: unsorted PBMCs, taken 0.6 years after starting antiretroviral therapy. In DNA form, the CDR3 reads TGTGCCTGGAGTAAACAGGGGAACGAGCAGTACTTC. Translated: CAWSKQGNEQYF.